This TCR beta chain came from a study of somatic mutations in cytotoxic T cells in rheumatoid arthritis. Study overall: The researchers flow-sorted some T-cell populations stained with V beta antibodies and got nearly 100% purity, and these included V beta1+ cells sequenced for TCRB. The study's findings and limits: Among patients with rheumatoid arthritis, but not healthy controls, CD8+ clonality increased with age. Age-matched healthy controls and rheumatoid arthritis patients had CD8+ T-cell clonality that did not differ significantly.

CDR3 length: 16 residues. V shed 4 bases, J shed 1 base, and the junction held 2 bases outside the gene matches. CDR1 and CDR2 (germline): MNHEY, SMNVEV (reference sequence). Here immunoSEQ multiplex PCR was the method, and the copy in TCRdb shows in-frame clones only, minus some. The repertoire holds approximately 4,200 clones, with 80% to 90% as singletons. Note on this clone: Its antigen is as yet unknown.

This sequence was found in a woman aged 70-85 years with rheumatoid arthritis. What was sequenced was CD8+ T cells sorted from blood. The V and J genes are TRBV27 and TRBJ2-3, with 13 positions matching TRBD2. CDR3 in DNA: TGTGCCAGCAGTTGGACTAGCGGGGGCGGCACAGATACGCAGTATTTT. This encodes CASSWTSGGGTDTQYF.